This T cell receptor beta chain is from a study of blood T cell repertoires in COVID-19. Overall study: Whether acute or convalescent, the COVID-19 samples came from the United States, Italy and Spain.

In the authors' methods: Amplified reference gene primers provided the basis for estimating nucleated cell counts. Data came from immunoSEQ multiplex PCR; TCRdb stores just in-frame clones and leaves some out. V, J and clone size derive from that table, while D and trimming were established from the DNA sequence. The data hold approximately 110,000 clones, with around four fifths observed a single time. This clone was counted once. Trimming left V 6 bases short and J 6 bases short, with 12 bases between. Per germline, CDR1 MNHEY and CDR2 SVGAGI. The CDR3 has 13 residues. This TCR derives from a man aged 65 to 85 with acute or convalescent COVID-19. Material: peripheral blood. The chain combines TRBV6-5 with TRBJ1-5; D gene unclear. In DNA form, the CDR3 reads TGTGCCAGCAGGTTCCGGGAGGGTCAGCCCCAGCATTTT. Translation: CASRFREGQPQHF.